What follows are 32 T cell receptor beta chains derived from one specimen sequenced in a study of long-term antiretroviral therapy in people with HIV. Version v3.0 of the immunoSEQ assay was performed at survey level. Clones were read by immunoSEQ multiplex PCR, and TCRdb kept only the in-frame ones, dropping some. The sample lists fewer than 20,000 clones, about four fifths occurring once. The sample in question was unsorted PBMCs, obtained 0.3 years after starting antiretroviral therapy. The source is a woman in her 50s with HIV.

The chain has TRBV7-9 and TRBJ1-1, with 10 bases lining up with TRBD1. The CDR3 consists of 14 residues. The germline gives CDR1 SEHNR, CDR2 FQNEAQ (reference sequence). Unmatched junction bases numbered 4, after V lost 5 bases and J lost 4 bases. The CDR3 coding sequence is TGTGCCAGCAGCCCGGGACAGGGGATCACTGAAGCTTTCTTT. Its protein product is CASSPGQGITEAFF.

The rearrangement links TRBV11-2 to TRBJ2-7; TRBD2 matches at 8 bases. This CDR3 contains 16 residues. The trim removed 4 bases at V and 1 base at J, leaving 9 bases unmatched. Germline CDR1 and CDR2: SGHAT and FQNNGV. In nucleotides, the CDR3 is TGTGCCAGCAGCTATTATATGGGACTAGTATCCTACGAGCAGTACTTC. The encoded protein is CASSYYMGLVSYEQYF.

This chain connects TRBV7-6 to TRBJ2-7; maybe TRBD1 (6 bases). CDR1 is SGHVS, CDR2 FNYEAQ, per germline. The CDR3 length is 13 residues. V dropped 2 bases and J dropped 1 base, with 6 bases sitting between them. The CDR3 DNA sequence: TGTGCCAGCAGCTTAAGGGGGTCCTACGAGCAGTACGTC. It specifies CASSLRGSYEQYV.

The chain uses TRBV10-3 and TRBJ2-2, with 8 bases fitting TRBD2. The CDR3 spans 16 residues. Germline CDR1 is ENHRY and CDR2 is SYGVKD. The junction had 9 bases not matched to a gene; V was cut back by 4 bases and J by 5 bases. The CDR3 DNA reads as TGTGCCATCAGTGCCGGGGTAGCGGGGAGAACCGGGGAGCTGTTTTTT. Encoded protein: CAISAGVAGRTGELFF.

This sequence joins TRBV7-2 and TRBJ2-1, with D uncertain. Trimming removed 0 bases at V and 7 bases at J, with 7 bases between. The germline V gene encodes CDR1 SGHTA and CDR2 FQGNSA. The CDR3 spans 13 residues. CDR3 residues: CASSLAFGNEQFF. CDR3 DNA sequence: TGTGCCAGCAGCTTAGCATTTGGAAATGAGCAGTTCTTC. The full variable domain, its missing parts supplied by reference TRBV7-2 and TRBJ2-1, is GAGVSQSPSNKVTEKGKDVELRCDPISGHTALYWYRQSLGQGLEFLIYFQGNSAPDKSGLPSDRFSAERTGGSVSTLTIQRTQQEDSAVYLCASSLAFGNEQFFGPGTRLTVL.

There are a few counts of this clone. The chain carries TRBV7-2 and TRBJ1-5; D unclear. The germline CDR1 and CDR2 sequences are SGHTA and FQGNSA. The CDR3 covers 14 residues. V was trimmed by 3 bases and J by 5 bases, leaving 11 bases between them. Written as DNA, the CDR3 is TGTGCCAGCAGCTTTTGGGGAATCGATCAGCCCCAGCATTTT. Protein sequence: CASSFWGIDQPQHF.

CDR3 loop: CASSLEPRMNTEAFF. CDR3 nucleotides: TGCGCCAGCAGCTTGGAGCCCAGAATGAACACTGAAGCTTTCTTT. V and J are TRBV5-1 and TRBJ1-1; D not resolved. Trimming removed 0 bases at V and 0 bases at J, with 9 bases between. This CDR3 is 15 amino acids long. Germline assignment: CDR1 SGHRS and CDR2 YFSETQ.

The chain links TRBV4-1 to TRBJ2-7, with 7 bases identical to TRBD1. V lost 0 bases and J lost 4; bases outside the gene matches: 9. This CDR3 contains 16 residues. Germline CDR1 MGHRA, CDR2 YSYEKL. CDR3 amino acids: CASSQDPRTGEYEQYF. CDR3 DNA sequence: TGCGCCAGCAGCCAAGATCCGCGGACAGGTGAATACGAGCAGTACTTC.

DNA of the CDR3: TGTGCCAGCAGCTTGACGGTAGGGTATGGCTACACCTTC. Its protein product is CASSLTVGYGYTF. The V call is TRBV5-5, the J call TRBJ1-2, with D unresolved. This CDR3 has 13 residues. Germline values: CDR1 SGHKS, CDR2 YYEKEE (reference sequence). The V gene lost 1 base and the J gene lost 5 bases, with 9 bases spanning the gap.

V gene TRBV6-1 combines with J gene TRBJ1-5; D gene uncertain. This CDR3 has 13 amino acids. The V and J ends lost 4 bases and 1 base respectively, with 5 bases between them. The germline V gene has CDR1 MNHNS and CDR2 SASEGT. The CDR3 protein is CASSVLSNQPQHF. The CDR3 nucleotides are TGTGCCAGCAGTGTCTTAAGCAATCAGCCCCAGCATTTT.

This clone was observed a handful of times. The chain recombines TRBV7-2 with TRBJ1-5; D perhaps matches TRBD1 (5 bases). Looked up from germline, CDR1 is SGHTA and CDR2 is FQGNSA. The CDR3 loop spans 16 amino acids. V was clipped by 1 base and J by 5 bases, with 15 bases between them. Here the CDR3 reads CASSLVGGRFDQPQHF. CDR3 bases: TGTGCCAGCAGCTTAGTGGGGGGACGATTTGATCAGCCCCAGCATTTT.

CDR3 nucleotide sequence: TGTGCCAGCAGCCTTGGGGGGCAGGCCGGGGAGCTGTTTTTT. Translating gives CASSLGGQAGELFF. The V and J genes are TRBV11-3 and TRBJ2-2, with D perhaps assigned TRBD1 or TRBD2 (6 bases each). V was shortened by 5 bases and J by 6 bases, with 13 bases between the two germline ends. Germline V gives CDR1 SGHNT, CDR2 YENEEA. This CDR3 is built from 14 residues.

The chain is built from TRBV21-1 and TRBJ2-7; TRBD1 is the table's D call, not checked against the DNA. TRBV21-1 is noted as a pseudogene. This CDR3 region has 8 residues. The CDR3 sequence is CASAHQYV. CDR3 in DNA: TGTGCCAGCGCCCACCAGTACGTC.

The chain recombines TRBV5-6 with TRBJ2-3; TRBD2 aligns across 10 bases. V lost 0 bases and J lost 2; bases outside the gene matches: 3. The CDR3 sequence is 16 residues long. Germline CDR1 and CDR2: SGHDT and YYEEEE. CDR3 sequence: CASSLALAGVTDTQYF. In nucleotides, the CDR3 is TGTGCCAGCAGCTTGGCCCTAGCGGGGGTCACAGATACGCAGTATTTT.

J is TRBJ1-3 and V is TRBV29-1, with D perhaps TRBD1 (5 bases). The ends were cut back, 3 bases at V and 1 base at J, with 13 bases in the middle. Per the germline V gene, CDR1 is SQVTM and CDR2 is ANQGSEA. The CDR3 is made up of 15 amino acids. The CDR3 bases are TGCAGCGTTGAGACGGGACTCCTATCTGGAAACACCATATATTTT. This gives the protein CSVETGLLSGNTIYF.

This chain uses TRBV19 with TRBJ2-5; the D gene could be TRBD1 or TRBD2 (5 bases each). With 3 bases removed from V and 1 base from J, the gap between germline ends came to 15 bases. This CDR3 spans 16 amino acids. Germline V gives CDR1 LNHDA, CDR2 SQIVND (reference sequence). CDR3 nucleotide sequence: TGTGCCAGTAGTATGGGATACGCCGGGACCCAAGAGACCCAGTACTTC. Translation: CASSMGYAGTQETQYF.

In its sample, this clone was seen once. The chain recombines TRBV5-4 with TRBJ2-5; a possible D gene is TRBD1 (5 bases). The CDR3 contains 14 residues. The germline V gene has CDR1 SGHNT and CDR2 YYREEE (reference sequence). V dropped 0 bases and J dropped 3 bases, with 9 bases sitting between them. CDR3 residues: CASSLDRHEETQYF. In nucleotides, the CDR3 is TGTGCCAGCAGCTTGGACAGGCACGAAGAGACCCAGTACTTC.

The chain links TRBV11-2 to TRBJ1-2, with TRBD1 matching 9 bases. The ends lost 3 bases at V and 8 bases at J; junction bases unmatched: 10. Germline lookup yields CDR1 SGHAT and CDR2 FQNNGV. The CDR3 loop spans 15 amino acids. The CDR3 reads CASSFTRTGVNGYTF. The DNA of the CDR3 is TGTGCCAGCAGCTTTACAAGGACAGGGGTAAACGGCTACACCTTC.

The chain couples TRBV6-5 to TRBJ2-4; 7 bases are shared with TRBD1. The CDR3 spans 15 residues. V lost 6 bases to trimming and J lost 6 bases; unmatched junction nucleotides: 11. CDR1 and CDR2 from the germline V gene are MNHEY and SVGAGI. The CDR3 here is CASREPSWDRNIQYF. In nucleotides, the CDR3 is TGTGCCAGCAGGGAACCTTCCTGGGACAGAAACATTCAGTACTTC.

The chain has TRBV4-2 and TRBJ2-1, with TRBD1 matching over 8 bases. The germline V gene encodes CDR1 LGHNA and CDR2 YNFKEQ. The CDR3 runs 15 residues. V dropped 2 bases and J dropped 6; count of bases not matched to a gene: 6. The DNA for the CDR3 is TGTGCCAGCAGCCAACAGGGGGCTTTATTCAATGAGCAGTTCTTC. Translating gives CASSQQGALFNEQFF.

Within the sample, this clone is medium-sized (0.01 to 0.1%). This chain connects TRBV2 to TRBJ1-2; no clear D gene. CDR3 size: 15 residues. Trimming pared 0 bases from V and 5 bases from J, leaving 13 bases between. In germline, CDR1 is SNHLY, CDR2 FYNNEI. The CDR3 reads CASSEADRYPYGYTF. CDR3 DNA sequence: TGTGCCAGCAGTGAAGCGGACCGCTACCCGTATGGCTACACCTTC.

This clone is labeled as medium-sized. The CDR3, as DNA: TGTGCTAGTGGTTTGGACAGCACAGATACGCAGTATTTT. This encodes CASGLDSTDTQYF. The chain is built from TRBV12-5 and TRBJ2-3; unclear D gene. V lost 1 base and J 0 bases, leaving 2 bases between the germline ends. The CDR3 has 13 amino acids. Germline V lookup: CDR1 LGHNT, CDR2 FRNRAP.

In its sample, this clone was seen a few times. The chain joins TRBV6-1 to TRBJ1-2; 7 nucleotides match TRBD1. Trimming at V came to 3 bases and at J to 4 bases, leaving 5 bases not matched to a gene. Germline CDR1 MNHNS, CDR2 SASEGT. The CDR3 contains 14 residues. The CDR3 is CASSDPGGGYGYTF. In nucleotides, the CDR3 is TGTGCCAGCAGTGACCCAGGGGGAGGCTATGGCTACACCTTC.

This CDR3 is CASSNIGRWSGELFF. The CDR3 DNA is TGTGCCAGCAGTAACATAGGGCGCTGGTCCGGGGAGCTGTTTTTT. This chain uses TRBV6-5 with TRBJ2-2; the D is unclear. Trimming removed 5 bases at V and 6 bases at J, with 16 bases between. Germline-derived CDR1 and CDR2 are MNHEY and SVGAGI. The CDR3 runs 15 residues.

The chain recombines TRBV5-1 with TRBJ2-1; TRBD1 matches at 7 bases. CDR1 SGHRS and CDR2 YFSETQ come from the germline V gene. V shed 7 bases, J shed 8 bases, and the junction held 15 bases outside the gene matches. CDR3 length equals 15 residues. The chain's CDR3 is CASAIVGGPAHEQFF. The CDR3 DNA follows: TGCGCCAGCGCTATCGTAGGGGGCCCCGCTCATGAGCAGTTCTTC.

This chain joins TRBV6-5 and TRBJ2-7; TRBD1 might be the D (7 bases). Germline V CDR1 and CDR2: MNHEY, SVGAGI. With 6 bases removed from V and 12 bases from J, the gap between germline ends came to 15 bases. This CDR3 spans 11 amino acids. CDR3 nucleotides: TGTGCCAGCAGGCGGGACAGCGCCTCGTACTTC. Amino acids: CASRRDSASYF.

Only a few counts were recorded for this clone. The CDR3 spells CASSGLLTDTQYF. DNA for the CDR3: TGCGCCAGCTCGGGACTCCTCACAGATACGCAGTATTTT. The rearrangement uses TRBV4-1 and TRBJ2-3, with a weak D call TRBD2 (6 bases). In germline, CDR1 is MGHRA, CDR2 YSYEKL. The CDR3 runs to 13 residues. The V and J ends lost 8 bases and 2 bases respectively, with 11 bases between them.

This rearrangement joins TRBV18 to TRBJ2-1, with TRBD2 matching 10 bases. J gave up 6 bases and V 3 bases, and 8 bases lay outside the gene matches. The CDR3 has 16 amino acids. Germline-derived CDR1 and CDR2 are KGHSH and LQKENI. DNA for the CDR3: TGTGCCAGCTCACCTGACTGGAGCGGGGGGGCCAATGAGCAGTTCTTC. Its translation is CASSPDWSGGANEQFF.

This chain connects TRBV7-9 to TRBJ2-7, with D perhaps given as TRBD1 or TRBD2 (5 bases each). The V gene's germline CDR1 is SEHNR and CDR2 FQNEAQ (reference sequence). Trimming left V 5 bases short and J 6 bases short, with 17 bases between. The length of the CDR3 is 14 residues. The CDR3 loop is CASSPPGPSFEQYV. CDR3 nucleotides: TGTGCCAGCAGCCCTCCGGGGCCTAGTTTCGAGCAGTACGTC.

The chain recombines TRBV5-1 with TRBJ2-1; 11 bases agree with TRBD2. V lost 6 bases to trimming and J lost 4 bases; unmatched junction nucleotides: 6. CDR1 SGHRS and CDR2 YFSETQ come from the germline V gene. This CDR3 spans 15 amino acids. The CDR3: CASTFLAGGYNEQFF. CDR3 sequence (DNA): TGCGCCAGCACATTTCTAGCGGGGGGATACAATGAGCAGTTCTTC.

The V call is TRBV6-5, the J call TRBJ2-2, with D uncertain. Germline V gives CDR1 MNHEY, CDR2 SVGAGI. CDR3 size: 15 residues. Trimming took 4 bases from V and 0 from J, leaving 9 bases between them. The CDR3 region has the DNA TGTGCCAGCAGTTTTAGGCCCGCGAACACCGGGGAGCTGTTTTTT. Its translation is CASSFRPANTGELFF.

This chain connects TRBV7-9 to TRBJ1-1; 8 bases match TRBD1. This CDR3 has 16 residues. Germline trimming cut 5 bases from V and 8 bases from J; bases unmatched to any gene: 16. Germline-derived CDR1 and CDR2 are SEHNR and FQNEAQ (reference sequence). The CDR3 sequence: CASSRDPGTGPTEAFF. In DNA form, the CDR3 reads TGTGCCAGCAGCCGTGACCCCGGGACAGGTCCAACGGAAGCTTTCTTT.